Listed below are T cell receptor beta chains from one sample, sequenced in a study of OX40 agonist ivuxolimab in advanced cancers. This table comes from immunoSEQ multiplex PCR, and its TCRdb copy is limited to in-frame clones, with some not included. The profile covers approximately 84,000 clones, with 89% appearing a single time and roughly 0.2% taken by the ten largest. The sequences come from CD4+ or CD8+ T cells sorted from blood, collected in a trial of the OX40 agonist ivuxolimab. These receptor sequences come from an adult with an advanced solid tumor such as melanoma, head and neck, liver or kidney cancer. Each CDR3 is given with its conserved first and last residue. D genes are given only for firm matches. Rows may omit the clone size; those that give it use once, few, many or a size class.

J,size,D,V,DNA,CDR3
TRBJ1-1,.,.,TRBV27,TGTGCCAGCAGCCGGTGGGGAGCGAACACTGAAGCTTTCTTT,CASSRWGANTEAFF
TRBJ2-5,.,TRBD1,TRBV7-9,TGTGCCAGCAGCTGGAACAGGGGGCCAGAGACCCAGTACTTC,CASSWNRGPETQYF
TRBJ1-3,.,TRBD1,TRBV5-8,TGTGCCAGCAGCTTTACAGGGGCGAGAAACACCATATATTTT,CASSFTGARNTIYF
TRBJ1-3,.,.,TRBV28,TGTGCCAGCAGTTTATTCTTCCCCCCGGGTACTGGAAACACCATATATTTT,CASSLFFPPGTGNTIYF
TRBJ2-6,few,.,TRBV11-2,TGTGCCAGCAGCACCCCGGGACGCCACCTGTCTGGGGCCAACGTCCTGACTTTC,CASSTPGRHLSGANVLTF
TRBJ2-2,.,TRBD1,TRBV30,TGTGCCTGGACTAAACAGGGGGCAGGCGGGGAGCTGTTTTTT,CAWTKQGAGGELFF
TRBJ2-4,.,.,TRBV19,TGTGCCAGTAAGGACCACTCCAAAAACGGGCGATACAAAAACATTCAGTACTTC,CASKDHSKNGRYKNIQYF
TRBJ1-2,.,.,TRBV30,TGTGCCTGGAGTTGGCAGCGACGATATGGCTACACCTTC,CAWSWQRRYGYTF
TRBJ2-4,.,TRBD2,TRBV10-1,TGCGCCAGCAGTCCGGCCAGCGGGACTCTCAAAAGGGACATTCAGTACTTC,CASSPASGTLKRDIQYF
TRBJ1-1,.,.,TRBV10-3,TGTGCCAGGCAACAGGAGCTGAACACTGAAGCTTTCTTT,CARQQELNTEAFF
TRBJ2-3,.,.,TRBV19,TGTGCCAGTAGTACGGTCCACAGGGCGATAGCAGATACGCAGTATTTT,CASSTVHRAIADTQYF